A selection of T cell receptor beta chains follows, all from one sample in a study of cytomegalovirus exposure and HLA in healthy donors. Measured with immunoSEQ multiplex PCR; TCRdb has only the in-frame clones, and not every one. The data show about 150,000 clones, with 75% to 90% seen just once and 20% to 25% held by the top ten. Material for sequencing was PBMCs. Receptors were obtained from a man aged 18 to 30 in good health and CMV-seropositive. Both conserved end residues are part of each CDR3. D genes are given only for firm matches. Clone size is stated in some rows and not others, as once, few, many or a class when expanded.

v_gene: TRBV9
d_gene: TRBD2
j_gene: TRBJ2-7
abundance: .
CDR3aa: CASSVVPAGGSHEQYF
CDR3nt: TGTGCCAGCAGCGTAGTCCCAGCGGGAGGATCCCACGAGCAGTACTTC

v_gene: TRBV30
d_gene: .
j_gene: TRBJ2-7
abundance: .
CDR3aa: CAWRPREYEQYF
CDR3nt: TGTGCCTGGAGGCCCCGTGAGTACGAGCAGTACTTC

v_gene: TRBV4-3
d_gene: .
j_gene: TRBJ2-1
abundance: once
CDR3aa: CASSQDTGLSYNEQFF
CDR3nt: TGCGCCAGCAGCCAAGATACAGGCCTTTCCTACAATGAGCAGTTCTTC

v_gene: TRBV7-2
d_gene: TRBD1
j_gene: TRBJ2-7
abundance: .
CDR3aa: CASSLGGGALGPYEQYF
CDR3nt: TGTGCCAGCAGCTTAGGAGGGGGCGCCTTGGGCCCCTACGAGCAGTACTTC

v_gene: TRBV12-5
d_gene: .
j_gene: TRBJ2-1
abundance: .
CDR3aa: CASGLDGGRWQFF
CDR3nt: TGTGCTAGTGGTTTGGATGGGGGCAGGTGGCAGTTCTTC

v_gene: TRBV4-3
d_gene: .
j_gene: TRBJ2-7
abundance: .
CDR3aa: CASSQGGGTYEQYF
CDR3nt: TGCGCCAGCAGCCAAGGGGGGGGCACCTACGAGCAGTACTTC

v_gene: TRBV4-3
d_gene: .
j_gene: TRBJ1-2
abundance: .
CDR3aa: CASSQDLVGQGTGYTF
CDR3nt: TGCGCCAGCAGCCAAGATCTTGTGGGGCAGGGGACCGGCTACACCTTC

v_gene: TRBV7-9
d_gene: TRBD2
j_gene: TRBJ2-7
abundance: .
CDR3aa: CASSLGETSGSYRSDEQYF
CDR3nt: TGTGCCAGCAGCTTAGGCGAGACTAGCGGGAGTTATAGAAGCGACGAGCAGTACTTC

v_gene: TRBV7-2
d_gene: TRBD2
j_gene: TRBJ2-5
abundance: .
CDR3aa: CASSPQRGRWETQYF
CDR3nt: TGTGCCAGCAGCCCTCAGCGGGGGAGGTGGGAGACCCAGTACTTC

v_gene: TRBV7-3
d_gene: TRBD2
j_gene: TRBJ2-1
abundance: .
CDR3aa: CASSTTSGGDNEQFF
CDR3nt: TGTGCCAGCAGCACCACTAGCGGGGGCGACAATGAGCAGTTCTTC

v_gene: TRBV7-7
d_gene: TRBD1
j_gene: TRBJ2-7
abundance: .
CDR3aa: CASSLNRGREPPSTYEQYF
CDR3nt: TGTGCCAGCAGCTTGAACAGGGGGCGCGAACCCCCTAGTACCTACGAGCAGTACTTC

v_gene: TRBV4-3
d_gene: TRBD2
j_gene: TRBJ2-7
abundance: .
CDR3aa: CASSRGLVGAYEQYF
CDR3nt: TGCGCCAGCAGCCGCGGACTAGTTGGGGCCTACGAGCAGTACTTC

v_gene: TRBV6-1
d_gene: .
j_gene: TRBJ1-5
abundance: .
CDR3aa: CASSDGGGPTQHF
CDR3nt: TGTGCCAGCAGTGATGGGGGGGGACCCACCCAGCATTTT

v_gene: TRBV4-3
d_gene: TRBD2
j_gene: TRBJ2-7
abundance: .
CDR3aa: CASSRGLAGSSYEQYF
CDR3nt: TGCGCCAGCAGCCGTGGACTAGCGGGGTCCTCCTACGAGCAGTACTTC

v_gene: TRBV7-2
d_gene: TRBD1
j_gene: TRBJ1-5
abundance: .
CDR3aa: CASSPVRGRGQPQHF
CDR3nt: TGTGCCAGCAGCCCCGTCAGGGGGCGCGGTCAGCCCCAGCATTTT

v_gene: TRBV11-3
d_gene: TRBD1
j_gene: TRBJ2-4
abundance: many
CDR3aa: CASSWTGNIQYF
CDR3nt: TGTGCCAGCAGCTGGACAGGGAACATTCAGTACTTC

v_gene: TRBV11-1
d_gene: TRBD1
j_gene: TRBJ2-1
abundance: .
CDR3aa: CATSTGALYNEQFF
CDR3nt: TGTGCCACCTCTACAGGGGCCCTCTACAATGAGCAGTTCTTC

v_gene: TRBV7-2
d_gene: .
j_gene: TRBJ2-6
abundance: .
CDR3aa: CASSLEGVGANVLTF
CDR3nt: TGTGCCAGCAGCTTAGAAGGGGTCGGGGCCAACGTCCTGACTTTC

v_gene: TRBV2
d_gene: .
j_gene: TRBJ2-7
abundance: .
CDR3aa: CASREDSYEQYF
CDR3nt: TGTGCCAGCAGGGAGGACTCCTACGAGCAGTACTTC

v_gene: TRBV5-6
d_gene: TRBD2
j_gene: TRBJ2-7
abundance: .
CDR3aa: CASSWGLEAYEQYF
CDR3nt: TGTGCCAGCAGCTGGGGACTAGAAGCCTACGAGCAGTACTTC

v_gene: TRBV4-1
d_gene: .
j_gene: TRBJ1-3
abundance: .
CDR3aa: CASSQWTAFAGNTIYF
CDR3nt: TGCGCCAGCAGCCAATGGACAGCTTTCGCTGGAAACACCATATATTTT

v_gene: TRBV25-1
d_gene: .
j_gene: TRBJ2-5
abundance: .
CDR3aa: CASSFKTGGRTAQYF
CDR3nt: TGTGCCAGCAGTTTCAAGACGGGTGGGAGGACGGCCCAGTACTTC

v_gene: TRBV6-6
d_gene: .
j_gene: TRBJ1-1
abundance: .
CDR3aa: CASSYPSTVLNTEAFF
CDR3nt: TGTGCCAGCAGTTACCCTTCGACAGTTTTGAACACTGAAGCTTTCTTT

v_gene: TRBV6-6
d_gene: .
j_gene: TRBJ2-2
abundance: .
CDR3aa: CASSYSGGTGGELFF
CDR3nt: TGTGCCAGCAGTTACTCAGGGGGTACCGGCGGGGAGCTGTTTTTT

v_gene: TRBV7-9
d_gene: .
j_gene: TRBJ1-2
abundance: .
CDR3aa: CASSSPPGRQAPYGYTF
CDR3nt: TGTGCCAGCAGCTCCCCCCCGGGCCGACAGGCGCCCTATGGCTACACCTTC

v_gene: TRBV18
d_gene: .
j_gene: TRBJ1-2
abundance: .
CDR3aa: CASSPSGANYGYTF
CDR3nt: TGTGCCAGCTCACCATCCGGGGCTAACTATGGCTACACCTTC

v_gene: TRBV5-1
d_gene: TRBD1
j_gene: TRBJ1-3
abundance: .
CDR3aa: CASSLGQGWTGNTIYF
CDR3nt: TGCGCCAGCAGCCTAGGACAGGGTTGGACTGGAAACACCATATATTTT

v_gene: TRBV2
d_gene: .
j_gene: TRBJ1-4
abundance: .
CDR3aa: CASSAGIPTNEKLFF
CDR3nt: TGTGCCAGCAGTGCAGGTATCCCAACTAATGAAAAACTGTTTTTT

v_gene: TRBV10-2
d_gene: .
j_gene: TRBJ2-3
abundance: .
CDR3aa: CASSEMVARPDTQYF
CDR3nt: TGCGCCAGCAGTGAGATGGTAGCGAGGCCAGATACGCAGTATTTT

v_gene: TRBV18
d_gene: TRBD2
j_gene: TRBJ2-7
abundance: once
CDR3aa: CASSPPSGGSYEQYF
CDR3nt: TGTGCCAGCTCACCACCTAGCGGGGGGTCCTACGAGCAGTACTTC

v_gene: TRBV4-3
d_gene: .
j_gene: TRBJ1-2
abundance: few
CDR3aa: CASSQDIPLRRTNYGYTF
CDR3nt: TGCGCCAGCAGCCAAGATATCCCGCTACGGAGGACTAACTATGGCTACACCTTC

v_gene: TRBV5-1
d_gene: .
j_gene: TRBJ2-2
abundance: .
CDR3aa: CASSWRTDTGELFF
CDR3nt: TGCGCCAGCAGCTGGAGGACCGACACCGGGGAGCTGTTTTTT

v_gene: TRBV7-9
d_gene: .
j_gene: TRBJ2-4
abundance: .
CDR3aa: CASSFTGTKNIQYF
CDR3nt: TGTGCCAGCAGCTTCACAGGGACCAAAAACATTCAGTACTTC

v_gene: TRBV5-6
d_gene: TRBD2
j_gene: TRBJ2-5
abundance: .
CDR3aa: CASSIQGLAAETQYF
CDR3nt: TGTGCCAGCAGCATCCAGGGACTAGCGGCGGAGACCCAGTACTTC

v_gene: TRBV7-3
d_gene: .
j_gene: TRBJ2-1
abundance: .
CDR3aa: CASSLKRGREQFF
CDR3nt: TGTGCCAGCAGCTTGAAGAGAGGGCGCGAGCAGTTCTTC

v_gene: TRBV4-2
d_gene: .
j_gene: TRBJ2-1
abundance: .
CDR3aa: CASSQDGAVEQFF
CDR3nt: TGTGCCAGCAGCCAAGATGGGGCCGTGGAGCAGTTCTTC

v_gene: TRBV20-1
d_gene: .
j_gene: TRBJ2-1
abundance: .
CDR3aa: CSAKRNEQFF
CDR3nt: TGCAGTGCTAAGCGCAATGAGCAGTTCTTC

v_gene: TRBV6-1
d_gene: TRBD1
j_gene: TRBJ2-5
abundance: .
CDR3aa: CASSEDRGQETQYF
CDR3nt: TGTGCCAGCAGTGAAGACAGGGGGCAAGAGACCCAGTACTTC

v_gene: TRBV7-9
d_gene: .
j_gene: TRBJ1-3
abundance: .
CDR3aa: CASRQGEGNTIYF
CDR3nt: TGTGCCAGCAGACAGGGAGAAGGAAACACCATATATTTT

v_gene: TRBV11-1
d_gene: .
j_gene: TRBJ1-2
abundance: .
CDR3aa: CASPGSSRYGYTF
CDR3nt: TGTGCCTCGCCAGGCAGCTCCCGCTATGGCTACACCTTC

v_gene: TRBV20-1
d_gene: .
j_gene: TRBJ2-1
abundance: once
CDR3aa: CSASRRDEQFF
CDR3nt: TGCAGTGCTAGCCGGAGGGATGAGCAGTTCTTC

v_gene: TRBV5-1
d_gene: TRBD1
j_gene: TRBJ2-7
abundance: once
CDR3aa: CASSLETGGPHEQYF
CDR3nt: TGCGCCAGCAGCTTGGAGACAGGGGGCCCCCACGAGCAGTACTTC